The clone carrying this T cell receptor (beta chain) was picked up a small number of times. Its target is unknown. This CDR3 spans 16 amino acids. The sample belongs to a study of CD8 T cells in ankylosing spondylitis. Points from the study as a whole: What appeared characteristic of ankylosing spondylitis blood was a TCR beta motif of fewer than ten highly homologous variants. In peripheral blood, disease-linked CD8+ clones occurred at relatively low frequencies.

Quantitative 5'-RACE with molecular barcodes generated TCR beta libraries. TCRdb fed the 5' RACE reads into MiXCR, producing one record per CDR3 protein. The sample includes about 440,000 distinct CDR3 sequences, about 15% of them seen just once. The receptor was isolated from a male donor with ankylosing spondylitis. Sequenced material: blood, either unsorted or a sorted T cell fraction (not recorded which). The V call is TRBV21-1, the J call TRBJ2-3; TRBD2 is taken as the D call from the table, unchecked against the DNA. TRBV21-1 is labeled a pseudogene. The CDR3 nucleotides read TGTGCCAGCAGCAAAGCAACAGAACTAGCGGGAGATACGCAGTATTTT. It yields the protein CASSKATELAGDTQYF.